Listed below are T cell receptor beta chains from one sample, sequenced in a study of cytotoxic CD8 clonotypes in ibrutinib-treated CLL. Profiled with immunoSEQ multiplex PCR; TCRdb holds only in-frame clones, not every one. The sample includes about 160,000 clones, about four fifths of them seen just once. The sample was PBMCs, taken after 12 months of ibrutinib treatment. The receptors here all came from a human donor with chronic lymphocytic leukemia. Both conserved end residues are part of each CDR3. D genes are given only for firm matches. Expanded clones get a size class; other rows say once, few or many, or leave the size out.

v_call: TRBV19; clone_size: .; j_call: TRBJ1-5; d_call: .; cdr3_aa: CASSIVQINQPQHF; cdr3_nt: TGTGCCAGTAGTATTGTACAGATCAATCAGCCCCAGCATTTT
v_call: TRBV29-1; clone_size: once; j_call: TRBJ2-3; d_call: .; cdr3_aa: CSVETLRGADTQYF; cdr3_nt: TGCAGCGTCGAAACCCTAAGGGGGGCAGATACGCAGTATTTT
v_call: TRBV7-3; clone_size: few; j_call: TRBJ1-1; d_call: .; cdr3_aa: CASSLTAGDTEAFF; cdr3_nt: TGTGCCAGCAGCTTAACGGCTGGGGACACTGAAGCTTTCTTT
v_call: TRBV19; clone_size: .; j_call: TRBJ1-5; d_call: .; cdr3_aa: CASSIVGGNQPQHF; cdr3_nt: TGTGCCAGTAGTATAGTGGGGGGGAATCAGCCCCAGCATTTT
v_call: TRBV4-2; clone_size: .; j_call: TRBJ2-7; d_call: .; cdr3_aa: CASSQVEKVAYEQYF; cdr3_nt: TGTGCCAGCAGCCAAGTTGAGAAAGTAGCCTACGAGCAGTACTTC
v_call: TRBV19; clone_size: .; j_call: TRBJ1-1; d_call: TRBD1; cdr3_aa: CASSLGTGASTEAFF; cdr3_nt: TGTGCCAGTAGTCTCGGGACAGGGGCGAGCACTGAAGCTTTCTTT
v_call: TRBV30; clone_size: .; j_call: TRBJ1-6; d_call: .; cdr3_aa: CAWSVRASPLHF; cdr3_nt: TGTGCCTGGAGTGTAAGAGCTTCACCCCTCCACTTT
v_call: TRBV19; clone_size: .; j_call: TRBJ1-3; d_call: .; cdr3_aa: CASSTAISGNTIYF; cdr3_nt: TGTGCCAGTAGTACAGCCATCTCTGGAAACACCATATATTTT
v_call: TRBV30; clone_size: once; j_call: TRBJ2-2; d_call: TRBD2; cdr3_aa: CAWSFGLAGLPHTGELFF; cdr3_nt: TGTGCCTGGAGTTTTGGACTAGCGGGTCTTCCCCACACCGGGGAGCTGTTTTTT
v_call: TRBV6-6; clone_size: .; j_call: TRBJ2-6; d_call: .; cdr3_aa: CASRLPQSSGANVLTF; cdr3_nt: TGTGCCAGCAGACTTCCCCAAAGCTCTGGGGCCAACGTCCTGACTTTC
v_call: TRBV18; clone_size: .; j_call: TRBJ2-1; d_call: TRBD1; cdr3_aa: CASSPGTGAYNEQFF; cdr3_nt: TGTGCCAGCTCACCTGGGACAGGGGCGTACAATGAGCAGTTCTTC
v_call: TRBV4-3; clone_size: .; j_call: TRBJ2-7; d_call: .; cdr3_aa: CASSQAPAREQYF; cdr3_nt: TGCGCCAGCAGCCAGGCTCCGGCCCGCGAGCAGTACTTC
v_call: TRBV7-9; clone_size: few; j_call: TRBJ1-2; d_call: .; cdr3_aa: CASSFTGMNYGYTF; cdr3_nt: TGTGCCAGCAGCTTCACAGGGATGAACTATGGCTACACCTTC
v_call: TRBV19; clone_size: .; j_call: TRBJ2-1; d_call: TRBD1; cdr3_aa: CASSIEDRGPNEQFF; cdr3_nt: TGTGCCAGTAGTATAGAGGACAGGGGGCCAAATGAGCAGTTCTTC
v_call: TRBV7-9; clone_size: .; j_call: TRBJ2-5; d_call: TRBD2; cdr3_aa: CASSLVLAGEETQYF; cdr3_nt: TGTGCCAGCAGCTTAGTTCTGGCGGGAGAAGAGACCCAGTACTTC
v_call: TRBV28; clone_size: .; j_call: TRBJ1-5; d_call: TRBD1; cdr3_aa: CASSALSGDSGPIPQHF; cdr3_nt: TGTGCCAGCAGTGCCCTTTCCGGGGACAGCGGGCCGATTCCCCAGCATTTT
v_call: TRBV7-2; clone_size: few; j_call: TRBJ1-5; d_call: .; cdr3_aa: CASSFQAGNQPQHF; cdr3_nt: TGTGCCAGCAGCTTTCAGGCAGGGAATCAGCCCCAGCATTTT
v_call: TRBV6-6; clone_size: once; j_call: TRBJ1-2; d_call: .; cdr3_aa: CASKFMGGADYGYTF; cdr3_nt: TGTGCCAGCAAATTCATGGGGGGCGCCGACTATGGCTACACCTTC
v_call: TRBV18; clone_size: .; j_call: TRBJ1-5; d_call: .; cdr3_aa: CASSAGSGTRNQPQHF; cdr3_nt: TGTGCCAGCTCAGCCGGGTCCGGGACGCGCAATCAGCCCCAGCATTTT
v_call: TRBV11-3; clone_size: .; j_call: TRBJ1-1; d_call: .; cdr3_aa: CASSRQENTEAFF; cdr3_nt: TGTGCCAGCAGTCGACAGGAGAACACTGAAGCTTTCTTT
v_call: TRBV19; clone_size: .; j_call: TRBJ2-7; d_call: .; cdr3_aa: CASSQTGFSAYEQYF; cdr3_nt: TGTGCCAGTAGCCAAACGGGGTTCTCAGCCTACGAGCAGTACTTC
v_call: TRBV5-8; clone_size: many; j_call: TRBJ2-3; d_call: .; cdr3_aa: CASSLQDRTDTQYF; cdr3_nt: TGTGCCAGCAGCCTCCAGGACCGCACAGATACGCAGTATTTT
v_call: TRBV19; clone_size: once; j_call: TRBJ2-7; d_call: TRBD2; cdr3_aa: CASSVPSGNNAYEQYF; cdr3_nt: TGTGCCAGTAGTGTTCCTAGCGGGAACAATGCCTACGAGCAGTACTTC